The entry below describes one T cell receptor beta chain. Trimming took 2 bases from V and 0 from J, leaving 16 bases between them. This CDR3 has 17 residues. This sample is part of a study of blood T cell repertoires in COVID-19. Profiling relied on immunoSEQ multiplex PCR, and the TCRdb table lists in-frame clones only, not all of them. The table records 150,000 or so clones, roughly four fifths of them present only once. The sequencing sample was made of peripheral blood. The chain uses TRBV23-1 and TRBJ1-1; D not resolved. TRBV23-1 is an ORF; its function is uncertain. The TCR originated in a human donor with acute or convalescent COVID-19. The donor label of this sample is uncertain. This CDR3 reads CASSQRLGRCMNTEAFF. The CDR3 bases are TGCGCCAGCAGTCAAAGATTAGGCAGGTGCATGAACACTGAAGCTTTCTTT.